Given below is one T cell receptor beta chain in context. Researchers reported that TCR beta cDNA libraries carried unique molecular identifiers. Via MiXCR, TCRdb re-called the PCR reads, giving one row per CDR3 protein. The sample contains under 200,000 distinct CDR3 sequences, 35% to 40% of which appear only once. These data originate in a study of post-analysis software for immune sequencing data. The V gene lost 0 bases and the J gene lost 10 bases, with 20 bases spanning the gap. This CDR3 contains 16 residues. The germline CDR1 and CDR2 sequences are MGHRA and YSYEKL. The V call is TRBV4-1, the J call TRBJ2-3, with D tentatively TRBD2 (5 bases). This specimen was blood, taken after autologous hematopoietic stem cell transplantation. The sequence came from a girl aged 10-17 years with multiple sclerosis. CDR3 protein: CASSQDPGDYADSQYF. CDR3 nucleotide sequence: TGCGCCAGCAGCCAAGATCCCGGGGATTATGCCGATTCGCAGTATTTT.